The 19 T cell receptor beta chains in this list originate from one sample, sequenced in a study of cytomegalovirus exposure and HLA in healthy donors. The PCR contained 60 Vbeta and 13 Jbeta primers. This table comes from immunoSEQ multiplex PCR, and its TCRdb copy is limited to in-frame clones, with some not included. Of about 110,000 clones detected, roughly 15% appear once; the ten largest clones hold roughly 0.8%. Sequencing was carried out using PBMCs. The receptors shown here come from a female donor in good health and CMV-seronegative.

This clone has just a few counts. The rearrangement links TRBV28 to TRBJ1-5; 9 nucleotides line up with TRBD1. Germline V gene data show CDR1 as MDHEN and CDR2 as SYDVKM. CDR3 length: 17 amino acids. Losses at the gene ends were 6 bases for V and 6 bases for J; bases not matched to a gene: 15. The CDR3 loop reads CASSFIIPGQGIQPQHF. CDR3 DNA: TGTGCCAGCAGCTTTATCATCCCGGGACAGGGTATTCAGCCCCAGCATTTT.

The chain employs TRBV30 and TRBJ1-1; D is undetermined. CDR3 length: 13 residues. Trimming shortened V by 2 bases and J by 3 bases, and 10 bases separated the two germline ends. From germline, CDR1 is GTSNPN and CDR2 SVGIG (reference sequence). The CDR3 DNA reads as TGTGCCTGGAGTCTATTGCGCGACACTGAAGCTTTCTTT. Its translation: CAWSLLRDTEAFF.

CDR3 region: CASSFAGTYEQYF. CDR3 DNA: TGTGCCAGCAGTTTCGCGGGGACCTACGAGCAGTACTTC. V gene TRBV27 combines with J gene TRBJ2-7, with D perhaps matching TRBD2 (6 bases). Between the trimmed V and J ends, which lost 3 bases and 2 bases, there was a span of 8 bases. CDR3 size: 13 residues. Germline lookup yields CDR1 MNHEY and CDR2 SMNVEV (reference sequence).

There are a few counts of this clone. The chain carries TRBV28 and TRBJ1-1; 7 bases match TRBD1. The CDR3 contains 14 residues. J lost 4 bases, V lost 3 bases, and 5 bases had no gene match. Looked up from germline, CDR1 is MDHEN and CDR2 is SYDVKM. DNA of the CDR3: TGTGCCAGCAGTTTCGGCTCAGGGGGCACTGAAGCTTTCTTT. It is translated as CASSFGSGGTEAFF. Complete variable domain (other parts from reference TRBV28 and TRBJ1-1): DVKVTQSSRYLVKRTGEKVFLECVQDMDHENMFWYRQDPGLGLRLIYFSYDVKMKEKGDIPEGYSVSREKKERFSLILESASTNQTSMYLCASSFGSGGTEAFFGQGTRLTVV.

This clone was counted a few times. The rearrangement uses TRBV29-1 and TRBJ1-1, with 8 bases lining up with TRBD1. CDR3 size: 13 residues. V lost 6 bases to trimming and J lost 4 bases; unmatched junction nucleotides: 7. Germline V lookup: CDR1 SQVTM, CDR2 ANQGSEA. CDR3 sequence: CSVPTGVGTEAFF. In nucleotides, the CDR3 is TGCAGCGTCCCGACAGGGGTTGGCACTGAAGCTTTCTTT.

In its sample, this clone was seen a few times. The J gene is TRBJ2-3, the V gene TRBV5-1, with 14 bases lining up with TRBD2. V gave up 4 bases and J gave up 5 bases; unmatched junction bases: 3. The CDR3 is made up of 15 amino acids. Per germline, CDR1 SGHRS and CDR2 YFSETQ. CDR3 residues: CASSLGLAGVDTQYF. The CDR3 nucleotides are TGCGCCAGCAGCCTGGGACTAGCGGGAGTAGATACGCAGTATTTT.

This clone has more than one count but fewer than ten. V is TRBV11-2 and J is TRBJ1-1; a possible D gene is TRBD1 (6 bases). Trimming took 4 bases from V and 11 from J, leaving 14 bases between them. This CDR3 has 12 amino acids. From germline, CDR1 is SGHAT and CDR2 FQNNGV. CDR3 sequence: CASSSVGAGAFF. The CDR3 DNA is TGTGCCAGCAGCTCAGTGGGGGCCGGGGCTTTCTTT.

V is TRBV5-4 and J is TRBJ2-2, with 11 bases identical to TRBD2. In germline, CDR1 is SGHNT, CDR2 YYREEE (reference sequence). The CDR3 runs to 18 residues. The V gene end was trimmed by 5 bases and the J gene end by 7 bases; junction bases not matched to a gene: 16. For the CDR3, the DNA is TGTGCCAGCAGACGGACACTTCTAGCGGGGGGTCTCAGCGGGGAGCTGTTTTTT. Its protein product is CASRRTLLAGGLSGELFF.

This clone occurred a few times. The rearrangement joins TRBV30 to TRBJ2-1, with 13 positions matching TRBD2. Germline V gene data show CDR1 as GTSNPN and CDR2 as SVGIG (reference sequence). The V gene end was trimmed by 4 bases and the J gene end by 6 bases; junction bases not matched to a gene: 9. The CDR3 consists of 16 residues. CDR3 in amino acids: CAWTSALAGGLNEQFF. The CDR3 DNA sequence: TGTGCCTGGACCTCTGCACTAGCGGGGGGGCTCAATGAGCAGTTCTTC.

The V call is TRBV5-6, the J call TRBJ1-2; no firm D call. V lost 1 base, J lost 2 bases, and 9 bases lay in between. CDR3 length: 14 residues. CDR1 is SGHDT, CDR2 YYEEEE, per germline. The CDR3 spells CASSLRAGNYGYTF. The CDR3 DNA reads as TGTGCCAGCAGCTTGCGCGCGGGGAACTATGGCTACACCTTC.

The rearrangement uses TRBV29-1 and TRBJ1-1, with 11 nucleotides matching TRBD1. This CDR3 contains 14 residues. Unmatched junction bases numbered 2, after V lost 5 bases and J lost 0 bases. From germline, CDR1 is SQVTM and CDR2 ANQGSEA. Written as DNA, the CDR3 is TGCAGCGTTTGGGACAGGGGGATGAACACTGAAGCTTTCTTT. Translation gives CSVWDRGMNTEAFF.

The chain employs TRBV19 and TRBJ2-7, with D tentatively TRBD1 (6 bases). Looked up from germline, CDR1 is LNHDA and CDR2 is SQIVND (reference sequence). The CDR3 sequence is 12 residues long. V lost 9 bases to trimming and J lost 5 bases, with 14 bases between them. CDR3 amino acids: CARKGQLDEQYF. In DNA form, the CDR3 reads TGTGCCAGGAAAGGACAGCTAGACGAGCAGTACTTC.

This clone was observed a handful of times. The V gene is TRBV1, the J gene TRBJ2-1; the D segment call TRBD2 is taken from the table without a DNA check. TRBV1 corresponds to a pseudogene. This CDR3 has 13 residues. The CDR3: CTSSFKLVNEQFF. The CDR3 DNA sequence: TGCACCAGCAGCTTTAAGCTAGTGAATGAGCAGTTCTTC.

CDR3 loop: CASSHSLGNISSSYNSPLHF. The CDR3 nucleotides read TGTGCCAGCAGCCACTCACTGGGCAATATCTCGAGCTCCTATAATTCACCCCTCCACTTT. The genes are TRBV7-6 and TRBJ1-6; D remains unclear. The V end lost 5 bases, the J end lost 0 bases, and 23 bases lay between the germline ends. Germline-derived CDR1 and CDR2 are SGHVS and FNYEAQ. This CDR3 is 20 amino acids long.

The V gene is TRBV15, the J gene TRBJ2-7; D unresolved. This CDR3 has 14 residues. CDR1 and CDR2 (germline): LNHNV, YYDKDF (reference sequence). Between the trimmed V and J ends, which lost 1 base and 3 bases, there was a span of 10 bases. The chain's CDR3 is CATSRALTVYEQYF. The CDR3 DNA is TGTGCCACCAGCAGAGCCCTAACCGTCTACGAGCAGTACTTC. The whole variable domain, remainder taken from reference TRBV15 and TRBJ2-7, is DAMVIQNPRYQVTQFGKPVTLSCSQTLNHNVMYWYQQKSSQAPKLLFHYYDKDFNNEADTPDNFQSRRPNTSFCFLDIRSPGLGDTAMYLCATSRALTVYEQYFGPGTRLTVT.

The chain uses TRBV7-9 and TRBJ2-5, with TRBD1 identical over 9 bases. This CDR3 is 16 amino acids long. In germline, CDR1 is SEHNR, CDR2 FQNEAQ (reference sequence). With 1 base clipped from V and 5 bases from J, the junction kept 8 bases outside the gene matches. CDR3 loop: CASSLEGTGFRETQYF. DNA for the CDR3: TGTGCCAGCAGCTTAGAAGGGACAGGGTTTCGGGAGACCCAGTACTTC.

The gene calls are TRBV28 and TRBJ2-5; 11 positions match TRBD2. The CDR3 is made up of 17 amino acids. Germline V gene data show CDR1 as MDHEN and CDR2 as SYDVKM. The V and J ends lost 3 bases and 5 bases, in that order; junction bases with no gene match: 11. The CDR3 DNA reads as TGTGCCAGCAGTTTCCAACCCCCTAGCGGGAGGCATGAGACCCAGTACTTC. Amino acids: CASSFQPPSGRHETQYF.

This clone was counted once. The chain couples TRBV6-6 to TRBJ2-7, with TRBD1 as a possible D gene (5 bases). V dropped 6 bases and J dropped 2 bases, with 5 bases sitting between them. The CDR3 loop spans 11 amino acids. The germline V gene has CDR1 MNHNY and CDR2 SVGAGI (reference sequence). The CDR3: CASRTAYEQYF. In DNA, the CDR3 is TGTGCCAGCAGGACAGCCTACGAGCAGTACTTC.

DNA for the CDR3: TGCGCCAGCAGCCAAGATGGGACAGCTAAAAACATTCAGTACTTC. This gives the protein CASSQDGTAKNIQYF. V usage is TRBV4-1 and J usage is TRBJ2-4, with 7 positions matching TRBD1. Trimming cost V 0 bases and J 4 bases; bases outside gene matches: 3. CDR1 is MGHRA and CDR2 is YSYEKL in the germline V gene. The CDR3 length is 15 residues.